Below, 25 T cell receptor beta chains from the same sample are listed, as sequenced in a study of blood T cell repertoires in COVID-19. Here immunoSEQ multiplex PCR was the method, and the copy in TCRdb shows in-frame clones only, minus some. The sample includes 150,000 to 200,000 clones, approximately 89% of them seen just once. The sample consisted of PBMCs or T cells enriched from blood (not recorded which). The receptor set was obtained from a woman younger than 30 who had recovered from COVID-19.

The chain recombines TRBV6-2 or TRBV6-3 with TRBJ2-7; 12 bases are shared with TRBD2. V was clipped by 5 bases and J by 0 bases; unmatched bases: 8. Per germline, CDR1 MNHEY and CDR2 SVGEGT. CDR3 length: 17 amino acids. The chain's CDR3 is CASSIRTSGKHSYEQYF. The CDR3 DNA sequence: TGTGCCAGCAGTATTCGGACTAGCGGGAAACACTCCTACGAGCAGTACTTC.

CDR3 sequence: CASSRSLGTPYEQYF. CDR3 in DNA: TGTGCCAGCAGTCGATCCCTCGGGACACCCTACGAGCAGTACTTC. This chain uses TRBV28 with TRBJ2-7; possibly TRBD1 for D (6 bases). The CDR3 runs to 15 residues. CDR1 and CDR2 from the germline V gene are MDHEN and SYDVKM. V lost 5 bases and J 2 bases, leaving 16 bases between the germline ends.

The J gene is TRBJ2-1, the V gene TRBV4-3; 10 positions agree with TRBD1. The germline CDR1 and CDR2 sequences are LGHNA and YSLEER. The CDR3 consists of 16 residues. V dropped 2 bases and J dropped 7; count of bases not matched to a gene: 8. The chain's CDR3 is CASSQFWDRGGNEQFF. The CDR3 DNA reads TGCGCCAGCAGCCAATTCTGGGACAGGGGTGGTAATGAGCAGTTCTTC.

J is TRBJ2-3 and V is TRBV24-1; 7 bases map to TRBD2. The CDR3 has 17 residues. J was trimmed by 6 bases and V by 4 bases; bases with no gene match: 15. From germline, CDR1 is KGHDR and CDR2 SFDVKD. The chain's CDR3 is CATSDPRLASATDTQYF. Written as DNA, the CDR3 is TGTGCCACCAGTGACCCAAGACTAGCATCAGCCACGGATACGCAGTATTTT.

The chain combines TRBV18 with TRBJ2-2, with D tentatively TRBD2 (5 bases). V gave up 0 bases and J gave up 7 bases, with 15 bases separating them. In germline, CDR1 is KGHSH, CDR2 LQKENI. The CDR3 has 16 amino acids. Here the CDR3 reads CASSPPFVGVGGELFF. In DNA form, the CDR3 reads TGTGCCAGCTCACCACCGTTTGTGGGAGTTGGCGGGGAGCTGTTTTTT.

This chain uses TRBV30 with TRBJ2-3, with 7 bases fitting TRBD2. This CDR3 is built from 12 residues. V lost 8 bases to trimming and J lost 4 bases; unmatched junction nucleotides: 6. Germline lookup yields CDR1 GTSNPN and CDR2 SVGIG (reference sequence). CDR3 in DNA: TGTGCCCTTGGTGGGGGGGCAGATACGCAGTATTTT. It yields the protein CALGGGADTQYF.

V usage is TRBV7-8 and J usage is TRBJ2-7, with a weak D call TRBD1 (6 bases). From germline, CDR1 is SGHVS and CDR2 FQNEAQ. There are 15 residues in the CDR3. The germline V and J ends were trimmed by 5 bases and 2 bases, with 16 bases remaining between them. The CDR3 loop is CASSRGHPGAYEQYF. The CDR3 DNA reads TGTGCCAGCAGCCGGGGACACCCTGGGGCCTACGAGCAGTACTTC. Full variable domain (remainder filled in from reference TRBV7-8 and TRBJ2-7): GAGVSQSPRYKVAKRGQDVALRCDPISGHVSLFWYQQALGQGPEFLTYFQNEAQLDKSGLPSDRFFAERPEGSVSTLKIQRTQQEDSAVYLCASSRGHPGAYEQYFGPGTRLTVT.

This clone occurred once. The chain carries TRBV7-9 and TRBJ1-4; 7 bases fit TRBD1. Germline assignment: CDR1 SEHNR and CDR2 FQNEAQ (reference sequence). V was pared by 7 bases and J by 5 bases, with 4 bases of the junction left unmatched. The CDR3 spans 13 residues. CDR3 sequence reads: CASTGQANEKLFF. The CDR3 coding sequence is TGTGCCAGCACCGGACAGGCAAATGAAAAACTGTTTTTT.

The chain combines TRBV28 with TRBJ1-6, with no clear D. This CDR3 spans 14 amino acids. Germline assignment: CDR1 MDHEN and CDR2 SYDVKM. Trimming pared 3 bases from V and 2 bases from J, leaving 5 bases between. CDR3 sequence reads: CASSFVAYNSPLHF. The CDR3 DNA follows: TGTGCCAGCAGTTTTGTAGCCTATAATTCACCCCTCCACTTT.

The chain combines TRBV27 with TRBJ2-3; the match to TRBD1 covers 11 bases. CDR1 is MNHEY and CDR2 is SMNVEV in the germline V gene (reference sequence). The trim removed 6 bases at V and 11 bases at J, leaving 13 bases unmatched. The CDR3 is 15 amino acids. The CDR3 bases are TGTGCCAGCAGCCAGGACAGGGGGCCCCCAGGGGTGCAGTATTTT. It is translated as CASSQDRGPPGVQYF.

This rearrangement joins TRBV7-3 to TRBJ2-1, with D possibly matching TRBD1 (5 bases). CDR3 length equals 15 residues. Between the trimmed V and J ends, which lost 5 bases and 2 bases, there was a span of 13 bases. Germline assignment: CDR1 SGHTA and CDR2 FQGTGA. Here the CDR3 reads CASSTQGSPYNEQFF. The CDR3 DNA is TGTGCCAGCAGCACTCAGGGCTCCCCCTACAATGAGCAGTTCTTC.

This sequence joins TRBV14 and TRBJ2-2; D remains unclear. The CDR3 runs 17 residues. Germline V gene lookup returns CDR1 SGHDN and CDR2 FVKESK. V lost 0 bases and J 1 base, leaving 12 bases between the germline ends. CDR3 sequence: CASSQDLVGRNTGELFF. Here the CDR3 DNA reads TGTGCCAGCAGCCAAGATCTGGTGGGCAGGAACACCGGGGAGCTGTTTTTT.

The rearrangement uses TRBV19 and TRBJ2-1; 11 bases line up with TRBD2. Looked up from germline, CDR1 is LNHDA and CDR2 is SQIVND (reference sequence). With 7 bases clipped from V and 3 bases from J, the junction kept 5 bases outside the gene matches. The CDR3 contains 15 residues. CDR3 nucleotides: TGTGCCAGTATAGCCGGGACTAGCGGCTACAATGAGCAGTTCTTC. This codes for CASIAGTSGYNEQFF.

A single count supports this clone. The chain joins TRBV3-1 (or the pseudogene TRBV3-2) to TRBJ1-4, with 7 bases identical to TRBD1. V trimming: 0 bases; J trimming: 5 bases; junction bases outside the gene matches: 3. The V gene's germline CDR1 is LGHDT and CDR2 YNNKEL (reference sequence). The length of the CDR3 is 15 residues. CDR3 in DNA: TGTGCCAGCAGCCAAGAGGGGGGACAGAATGAAAAACTGTTTTTT. Translating gives CASSQEGGQNEKLFF.

The V and J genes are TRBV6-5 and TRBJ2-1; the match to TRBD1 covers 7 bases. V shed 4 bases, J shed 10 bases, and the junction held 10 bases outside the gene matches. The CDR3 length is 14 residues. In germline, CDR1 is MNHEY, CDR2 SVGAGI. In nucleotides, the CDR3 is TGTGCCAGCAGTTTCCGGACAGGCGTCTCCGAGCAGTTCTTC. This encodes CASSFRTGVSEQFF.

The DNA of the CDR3 is TGTGCCAGCAGTTTATCCCGGAACACCGGGGAGCTGTTTTTT. This sequence encodes CASSLSRNTGELFF. The chain employs TRBV27 and TRBJ2-2; D call uncertain. Per germline, CDR1 MNHEY and CDR2 SMNVEV (reference sequence). This CDR3 region has 14 residues. Deletions cut 0 bases from V and 1 base from J, with 3 bases between.

This sequence joins TRBV12-3 or TRBV12-4 and TRBJ2-4, with 7 bases fitting TRBD1. The CDR3 extends over 13 amino acids. V trimming: 7 bases; J trimming: 7 bases; junction bases outside the gene matches: 7. Here the CDR3 DNA reads TGTGCCAGCACCGAGGGGGCCGCGAACATTCAGTACTTC. It yields the protein CASTEGAANIQYF.

The V gene is TRBV27, the J gene TRBJ2-7; 7 nucleotides line up with TRBD1. This CDR3 is 17 amino acids long. Trimming took 6 bases from V and 6 from J; bases not matched to a gene: 20. CDR1 and CDR2 (germline): MNHEY, SMNVEV (reference sequence). The CDR3 loop reads CASSRTRSADRQSEQYF. CDR3 sequence (DNA): TGTGCCAGCAGCCGTACCCGCAGTGCGGACAGGCAAAGCGAGCAGTACTTC.

The chain is built from TRBV11-3 and TRBJ2-7, with D possibly matching TRBD1 (6 bases). Germline V gene data show CDR1 as SGHNT and CDR2 as YENEEA. Trimming removed 4 bases from V and 2 bases from J, with 15 bases in between. The CDR3 runs 15 residues. CDR3 sequence (DNA): TGTGCCAGCAGCTCGTACAGGGTAGTACCCTACGAGCAGTACTTC. The encoded protein is CASSSYRVVPYEQYF.

The chain combines TRBV7-3 with TRBJ2-2; a weak D match, TRBD2 (5 bases). The CDR3 spans 16 residues. The germline CDR1 and CDR2 sequences are SGHTA and FQGTGA. V was shortened by 5 bases and J by 2 bases, with 15 bases between the two germline ends. DNA for the CDR3: TGTGCCAGCAGCCGGGGTATTAACGGCAACACCGGGGAGCTGTTTTTT. Translated, it gives CASSRGINGNTGELFF.

The chain employs TRBV5-1 and TRBJ1-1; D might be TRBD1 (5 bases). The CDR3 is 13 amino acids. Germline-derived CDR1 and CDR2 are SGHRS and YFSETQ. Trimming removed 4 bases at V and 7 bases at J, with 14 bases between. The chain's CDR3 is CASSLSREREAFF. CDR3 nucleotides: TGCGCCAGCAGCCTTAGCAGGGAACGTGAAGCTTTCTTT.

V and J are TRBV4-3 and TRBJ2-2; possibly TRBD1 for D (6 bases). Germline CDR1 is LGHNA and CDR2 is YSLEER. This CDR3 is 17 amino acids long. Trimming pared 1 base from V and 6 bases from J, leaving 18 bases between. The CDR3 sequence: CASSQGVAQGEAGELFF. Here the CDR3 DNA reads TGCGCCAGCAGCCAAGGGGTAGCACAGGGTGAGGCCGGGGAGCTGTTTTTT.

V usage is TRBV27 and J usage is TRBJ1-5; 10 nucleotides agree with TRBD1. Germline CDR1 and CDR2: MNHEY and SMNVEV (reference sequence). The CDR3 contains 14 residues. V trimming: 5 bases; J trimming: 5 bases; junction bases outside the gene matches: 3. The CDR3 spells CASSGTGAHQPQHF. The CDR3, as DNA: TGTGCCAGCAGTGGGACAGGGGCACATCAGCCCCAGCATTTT.

The chain employs TRBV7-9 and TRBJ1-1; D gene ambiguous. Per the germline V gene, CDR1 is SEHNR and CDR2 is FQNEAQ (reference sequence). Trimming took 1 base from V and 4 from J, leaving 10 bases between them. This CDR3 region has 14 residues. The CDR3 reads CASSLDQEGTEAFF. The CDR3 region has the DNA TGTGCCAGCAGCTTAGATCAGGAAGGCACTGAAGCTTTCTTT.

The rearrangement links TRBV15 to TRBJ1-1; 8 nucleotides match TRBD1. The V gene's germline CDR1 is LNHNV and CDR2 YYDKDF (reference sequence). CDR3 length equals 14 residues. The J segment lost 5 bases and the V segment lost 6 bases, leaving 8 bases of the junction unmatched. In DNA form, the CDR3 reads TGTGCCACCAGAGGACAGGGTAGGGCGACTGAAGCTTTCTTT. Translation: CATRGQGRATEAFF.